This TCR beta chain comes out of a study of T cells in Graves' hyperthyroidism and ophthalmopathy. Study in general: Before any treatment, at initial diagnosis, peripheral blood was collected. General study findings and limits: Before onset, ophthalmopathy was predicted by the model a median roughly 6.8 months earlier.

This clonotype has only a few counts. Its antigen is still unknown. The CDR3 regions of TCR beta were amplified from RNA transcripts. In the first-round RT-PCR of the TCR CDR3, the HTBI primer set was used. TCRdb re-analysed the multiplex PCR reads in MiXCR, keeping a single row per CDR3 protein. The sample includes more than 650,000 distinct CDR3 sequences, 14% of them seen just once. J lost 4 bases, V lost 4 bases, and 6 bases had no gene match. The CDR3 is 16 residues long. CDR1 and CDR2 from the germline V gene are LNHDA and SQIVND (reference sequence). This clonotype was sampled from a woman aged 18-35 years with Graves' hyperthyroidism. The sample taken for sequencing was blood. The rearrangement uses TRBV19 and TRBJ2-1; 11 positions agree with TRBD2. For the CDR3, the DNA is TGTGCCAGTAGTAGGCGACTAGCGGGACCTTACAATGAGCAGTTCTTC. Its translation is CASSRRLAGPYNEQFF. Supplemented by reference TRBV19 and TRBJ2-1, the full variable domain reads DGGITQSPKYLFRKEGQNVTLSCEQNLNHDAMYWYRQDPGQGLRLIYYSQIVNDFQKGDIAEGYSVSREKKESFPLTVTSAQKNPTAFYLCASSRRLAGPYNEQFFGPGTRLTVL.